One TCR beta chain is described in this entry. The record originates from a study of T cell changes during pregnancy in multiple sclerosis. Libraries were prepared by immunoSEQ multiplex PCR; TCRdb keeps only in-frame clonotypes and omits some of them. The repertoire holds 40,000 to 55,000 clones, with around 90% as singletons. The ends were cut back, 4 bases at V and 4 bases at J, with 10 bases in the middle. Germline CDR1 is ENHRY and CDR2 is SYGVKD. The CDR3 is 13 residues long. This sequence originates from a female donor in good health, enrolled as a control in a pregnancy study. The chain has TRBV10-3 and TRBJ1-2; D remains unclear. The sample in question was CD4+ T cells from peripheral blood mononuclear cells, obtained after pregnancy. The CDR3 loop reads CAISGQNLYGYTF. DNA of the CDR3: TGTGCCATCAGTGGGCAGAATCTCTATGGCTACACCTTC.